These 25 T cell receptor beta chains were sequenced from one sample in a study of blood T cell repertoires in COVID-19. Data came from immunoSEQ multiplex PCR; TCRdb stores just in-frame clones and leaves some out. The table has 250,000 to 300,000 clones, around nine tenths seen once; the top ten hold roughly 14%. The material sequenced was peripheral blood. The receptors come from a woman between 70 and 85 years old with COVID-19, enrolled during active disease.

With regard to this clone: Germline and junction disagree at one end, which may indicate a read error. The CDR3 coding sequence is TGCACCCGACGGGACAAAGAGGGCTTT. Its translation is CTRRDKEGF. The chain employs TRBV20-1 and TRBJ1-6; perhaps TRBD1 as D (6 bases). CDR1 is DFQATT and CDR2 is SNEGSKA in the germline V gene (reference sequence). This CDR3 region has 9 residues.

The chain uses TRBV5-3 and TRBJ1-2; 8 bases line up with TRBD1. TRBV5-3 is designated an ORF whose function remains uncertain. CDR3 length equals 15 residues. V gave up 4 bases and J gave up 4 bases; unmatched junction bases: 9. CDR3 nucleotide sequence: TGTGCCAGAAGCGGCGTCTCAGGGGGCGGCTATGGCTACACCTTC. Protein: CARSGVSGGGYGYTF.

V is TRBV18 and J is TRBJ2-1; 7 bases are a match to TRBD1. CDR1 and CDR2 from the germline V gene are KGHSH and LQKENI. The CDR3 totals 13 residues. V was clipped by 5 bases and J by 8 bases; unmatched bases: 6. The CDR3 nucleotides are TGTGCCAGCTCAATTACAGGGGTGGATGAGCAGTTCTTC. Its protein is CASSITGVDEQFF.

The V and J genes are TRBV2 and TRBJ1-2; 7 positions agree with TRBD1. The germline CDR1 and CDR2 sequences are SNHLY and FYNNEI. Trimming at V came to 6 bases and at J to 6 bases, leaving 7 bases not matched to a gene. The CDR3 runs to 13 residues. CDR3 residues: CASSRDRIDGYTF. The CDR3, as DNA: TGTGCCAGCAGCCGGGACAGAATCGATGGCTACACCTTC.

The chain has TRBV2 and TRBJ2-7, with no clear D. Trimming cost V 8 bases and J 2 bases, with 13 bases left between them. Germline-derived CDR1 and CDR2 are SNHLY and FYNNEI. This CDR3 is 13 amino acids long. CDR3 DNA: TGTGCCAGCTCCGAGACACCTACCTACGAGCAGTACTTC. Amino acid sequence: CASSETPTYEQYF.

A remark on this clone: This sample includes further DNA sequences coding for the same CDR3. This sequence joins TRBV6-5 and TRBJ1-3; D uncertain. V was cut by 5 bases and J by 0 bases, with 11 bases left in between. The V gene's germline CDR1 is MNHEY and CDR2 SVGAGI. This CDR3 spans 15 amino acids. CDR3 region: CASSTDRSSGNTIYF. The CDR3 bases are TGTGCCAGCAGTACCGACCGGAGCTCTGGAAACACCATATATTTT.

The chain links TRBV4-3 to TRBJ2-1; 8 nucleotides agree with TRBD2. The J segment lost 6 bases and the V segment lost 0 bases, leaving 10 bases of the junction unmatched. Looked up from germline, CDR1 is LGHNA and CDR2 is YSLEER. CDR3 length equals 17 residues. The CDR3 region has the DNA TGCGCCAGCAGCCAAGACGGGAGGGAGGGGCGTGGCAATGAGCAGTTCTTC. This codes for CASSQDGREGRGNEQFF.

This chain connects TRBV29-1 to TRBJ2-7, with D perhaps TRBD1 (5 bases). The CDR3 is made up of 12 amino acids. CDR1 is SQVTM, CDR2 ANQGSEA, per germline. The V and J ends lost 4 bases and 4 bases respectively, with 11 bases between them. The CDR3 nucleotides read TGCAGCGTTGGCGGACCAGGGTACGAGCAGTACTTC. Amino acids: CSVGGPGYEQYF.

V gene TRBV10-1 combines with J gene TRBJ1-1, with TRBD1 identical over 9 bases. The CDR3 sequence is 14 residues long. Germline V gene sequence: CDR1 WNHNN, CDR2 SYGVQD (reference sequence). Trimming took 3 bases from V and 3 from J; bases not matched to a gene: 2. The DNA of the CDR3 is TGCGCCAGCAGTGATGGACAGGGGCACACTGAAGCTTTCTTT. It is translated as CASSDGQGHTEAFF.

The chain uses TRBV18 and TRBJ2-1, with TRBD1 matching over 7 bases. V lost 4 bases to trimming and J lost 4 bases; unmatched junction nucleotides: 4. The CDR3 is 14 amino acids. Germline V CDR1 and CDR2: KGHSH, LQKENI. The CDR3 bases are TGTGCCAGCTCACTTGGGACAGTTTACAATGAGCAGTTCTTC. It codes for CASSLGTVYNEQFF.

V gene TRBV5-6 combines with J gene TRBJ1-3; D not certain. The length of the CDR3 is 14 residues. V lost 2 bases to trimming and J lost 4 bases, with 10 bases between them. Germline V gene lookup returns CDR1 SGHDT and CDR2 YYEEEE. The CDR3 coding sequence is TGTGCCAGCAGCTTCGTGGGGAGCGGAAACACCATATATTTT. This sequence encodes CASSFVGSGNTIYF.

The rearrangement links TRBV29-1 to TRBJ1-2, with 10 bases identical to TRBD1. Germline CDR1 reads SQVTM; CDR2 reads ANQGSEA. Trimming at V came to 5 bases and at J to 8 bases, leaving 11 bases not matched to a gene. The CDR3 consists of 14 residues. This CDR3 reads CSVQSGTGEVGYTF. The CDR3 nucleotides read TGCAGCGTTCAGTCCGGGACAGGGGAGGTAGGCTACACCTTC.

The V call is TRBV7-2, the J call TRBJ2-7; D perhaps matches TRBD2 (7 bases). V gave up 1 base and J gave up 7 bases, with 20 bases separating them. Germline CDR1 reads SGHTA; CDR2 reads FQGNSA. This CDR3 has 16 residues. The CDR3 sequence: CASSLVATGGRREQYF. In DNA, the CDR3 is TGTGCCAGCAGCTTAGTTGCAACGGGGGGCCGTCGGGAGCAGTACTTC.

This clone was observed a handful of times. The chain uses TRBV4-3 and TRBJ1-4; 8 bases agree with TRBD1. V dropped 0 bases and J dropped 3; count of bases not matched to a gene: 6. Germline-derived CDR1 and CDR2 are LGHNA and YSLEER. The CDR3 has 17 amino acids. The CDR3 DNA reads TGCGCCAGCAGCCAAGATGGCAGGGGGCTAGCTAATGAAAAACTGTTTTTT. It is translated as CASSQDGRGLANEKLFF.

The sample holds one count of this clone. The chain combines TRBV27 with TRBJ1-2; 7 bases are shared with TRBD1. Looked up from germline, CDR1 is MNHEY and CDR2 is SMNVEV (reference sequence). Unmatched junction bases numbered 11, after V lost 5 bases and J lost 2 bases. There are 16 residues in the CDR3. Here the CDR3 reads CASSTKRAGGNYGYTF. DNA of the CDR3: TGTGCCAGCAGTACAAAGCGGGCAGGGGGAAACTATGGCTACACCTTC.

CDR3 sequence: CASSYTGTADTQYF. In nucleotides, the CDR3 is TGTGCCAGCAGCTATACAGGGACGGCAGATACGCAGTATTTT. This chain links TRBV5-6 with TRBJ2-3, with D perhaps TRBD1 (6 bases). The V end was cut by 3 bases, the J end by 4 bases, with 12 bases between. This CDR3 spans 14 amino acids. Per the germline V gene, CDR1 is SGHDT and CDR2 is YYEEEE.

V and J are TRBV4-3 and TRBJ1-2, with no clear D. CDR3 size: 13 residues. Germline V gene data show CDR1 as LGHNA and CDR2 as YSLEER. V was shortened by 3 bases and J by 4 bases, with 9 bases between the two germline ends. In DNA form, the CDR3 reads TGCGCCAGCAGCCAGGGAGAGACCTATGGCTACACCTTC. Translated, it gives CASSQGETYGYTF.

The chain combines TRBV5-6 with TRBJ1-3; D possibly corresponds to TRBD1 (6 bases). V was shortened by 0 bases and J by 0 bases, with 16 bases between the two germline ends. The germline V gene encodes CDR1 SGHDT and CDR2 YYEEEE. This CDR3 has 18 amino acids. The CDR3 coding sequence is TGTGCCAGCAGCTTGGGGTTCTTGGACAGACACTCTGGAAACACCATATATTTT. It translates to CASSLGFLDRHSGNTIYF.

The CDR3 nucleotides read TGTGCCAGCAGCCCACAGGGTAGCTCCTACAATGAGCAGTTCTTC. Its translation: CASSPQGSSYNEQFF. The chain uses TRBV6-5 and TRBJ2-1; TRBD1 might be the D (6 bases). V lost 6 bases and J 0 bases, leaving 12 bases between the germline ends. CDR1 and CDR2 from the germline V gene are MNHEY and SVGAGI. CDR3 length: 15 residues.

V is TRBV11-2 and J is TRBJ1-1, with no clear D. The CDR3 is 14 residues long. Germline CDR1 and CDR2: SGHAT and FQNNGV. Trimming pared 1 base from V and 6 bases from J, leaving 12 bases between. This CDR3 is CASSLGEGVSEAFF. CDR3 in DNA: TGTGCCAGCAGCTTAGGAGAGGGTGTCTCTGAAGCTTTCTTT.

This chain links TRBV5-1 with TRBJ2-7, with 7 bases fitting TRBD2. The CDR3 is made up of 17 amino acids. The germline gives CDR1 SGHRS, CDR2 YFSETQ. With V trimmed by 4 bases and J by 7 bases, 20 bases remained unmatched. The CDR3 spells CASSPRPQTSSLMEQYF. The CDR3 nucleotides read TGCGCCAGCAGCCCCCGACCTCAGACTAGCAGCCTGATGGAGCAGTACTTC.

V usage is TRBV18 and J usage is TRBJ1-5, with 9 bases aligning to TRBD1. Germline CDR1 reads KGHSH; CDR2 reads LQKENI. With 4 bases clipped from V and 5 bases from J, the junction kept 9 bases outside the gene matches. CDR3 length equals 16 residues. CDR3 nucleotides: TGTGCCAGCTCACTTACGTCGACAGGGGGGGATCAGCCCCAGCATTTT. Its protein product is CASSLTSTGGDQPQHF.

The chain employs TRBV7-8 and TRBJ1-3, with D possibly TRBD1 on 5 matching bases. Germline CDR1 SGHVS, CDR2 FQNEAQ. This CDR3 has 13 residues. V lost 7 bases to trimming and J lost 4 bases, with 11 bases between them. The CDR3 region has the DNA TGTGCCAGCATGGAGGGGACCGGAAACACCATATATTTT. Translation gives CASMEGTGNTIYF. Full variable domain (missing parts from reference TRBV7-8 and TRBJ1-3): GAGVSQSPRYKVAKRGQDVALRCDPISGHVSLFWYQQALGQGPEFLTYFQNEAQLDKSGLPSDRFFAERPEGSVSTLKIQRTQQEDSAVYLCASMEGTGNTIYFGEGSWLTVV.

V gene TRBV5-1 combines with J gene TRBJ1-2, with TRBD1 matching over 7 bases. CDR3 length: 15 residues. Germline CDR1 SGHRS, CDR2 YFSETQ. The J segment lost 0 bases and the V segment lost 0 bases, leaving 2 bases of the junction unmatched. The CDR3 DNA reads as TGCGCCAGCAGCTTGGAAGGGACAGCTAACTATGGCTACACCTTC. Amino acids: CASSLEGTANYGYTF.

The rearrangement joins TRBV29-1 to TRBJ1-2, with D possibly matching TRBD1 (6 bases). The CDR3 has 14 residues. The germline gives CDR1 SQVTM, CDR2 ANQGSEA. V lost 4 bases to trimming and J lost 3 bases, with 15 bases between them. The DNA for the CDR3 is TGCAGCGTTGTGTCACAGGGAAATGACTATGGCTACACCTTC. This translates into CSVVSQGNDYGYTF.